The present T cell receptor beta chain was sequenced within a study of T cell responses to AZD1222 COVID-19 vaccine. Overall study context: Pooling was applied to second doses at about 4 or about 12 weeks.

The protocol was immunoSEQ multiplex PCR, while the TCRdb copy is restricted to in-frame clones and leaves out a portion. The sample includes about 100,000 clones, over 75% of them seen just once. About this clone: Its antigen is as yet unknown.

Findings of the study overall: Repertoires were obtained only post-peak T cell response. Clonal diversity was possibly underestimated; the donors were predominantly white British and more often female. Among vaccine-associated CD4 TCRs, coverage spanned spike, with dominance at 160-218 and 743-854.

The V gene's germline CDR1 is SEHNR and CDR2 FQNEAQ (reference sequence). The CDR3 totals 12 residues. V lost 5 bases, J lost 8 bases, and 9 bases lay in between. Sequences were derived from peripheral blood, sampled on day 0 of AZD1222 vaccination. The chain links TRBV7-9 to TRBJ1-4; a weak D match, TRBD1 (6 bases). This receptor was identified in an adult in good health. The CDR3 bases are TGTGCCAGCAGCCTGGGGGCCGAAAAACTGTTTTTT. The encoded protein is CASSLGAEKLFF.